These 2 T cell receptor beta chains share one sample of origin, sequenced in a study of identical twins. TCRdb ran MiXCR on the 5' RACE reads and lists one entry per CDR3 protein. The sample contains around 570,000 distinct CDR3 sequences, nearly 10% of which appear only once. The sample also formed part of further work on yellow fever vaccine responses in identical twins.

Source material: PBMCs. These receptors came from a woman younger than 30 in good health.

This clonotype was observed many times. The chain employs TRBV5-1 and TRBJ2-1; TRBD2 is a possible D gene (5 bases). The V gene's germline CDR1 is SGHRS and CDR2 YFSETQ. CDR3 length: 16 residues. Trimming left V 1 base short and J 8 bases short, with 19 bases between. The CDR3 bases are TGCGCCAGCAGCTTGTTGAGGGTACGTTCTGGCTATGAGCAGTTCTTC. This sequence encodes CASSLLRVRSGYEQFF.

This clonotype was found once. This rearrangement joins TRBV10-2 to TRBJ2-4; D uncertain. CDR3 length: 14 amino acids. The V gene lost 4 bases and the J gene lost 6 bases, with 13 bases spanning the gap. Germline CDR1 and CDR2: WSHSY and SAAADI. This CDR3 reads CASSGLSAPNIQYF. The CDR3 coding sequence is TGCGCCAGCAGTGGACTTAGTGCCCCAAACATTCAGTACTTC.